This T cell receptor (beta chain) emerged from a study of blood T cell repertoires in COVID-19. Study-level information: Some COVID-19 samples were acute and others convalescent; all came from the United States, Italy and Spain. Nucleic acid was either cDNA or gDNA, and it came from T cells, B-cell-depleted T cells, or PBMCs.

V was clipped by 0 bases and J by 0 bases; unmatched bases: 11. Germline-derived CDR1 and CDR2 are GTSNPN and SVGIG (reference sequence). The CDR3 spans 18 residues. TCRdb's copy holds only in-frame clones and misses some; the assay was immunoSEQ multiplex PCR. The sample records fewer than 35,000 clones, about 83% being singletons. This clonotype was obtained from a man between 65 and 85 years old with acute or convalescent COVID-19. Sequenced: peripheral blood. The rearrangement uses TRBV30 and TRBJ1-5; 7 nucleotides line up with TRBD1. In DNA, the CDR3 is TGTGCCTGGAGTGTGCGAGGGGGCGACTTGTATAGCAATCAGCCCCAGCATTTT. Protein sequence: CAWSVRGGDLYSNQPQHF.